These 5 T cell receptor beta chains originate from one sample sequenced in a study of molecular identifiers for immune sequencing clone quantification. A single record per CDR3 protein comes from TCRdb applying MiXCR to the PCR reads. Here the sample spans about half a million distinct CDR3 sequences, roughly 26% being singletons. Input material: naive CD8+ T cells from blood, with Jurkat cell RNA spiked in. As for subset: FACS-sorted CD8+CD4-CCR7+CD45RA+ naive T cells. These receptors were obtained from a human donor in good health. Some libraries in this study had Jurkat cell RNA spiked in.

This sequence joins TRBV27 and TRBJ1-4; maybe TRBD1 (6 bases). Trimming removed 3 bases from V and 2 bases from J, with 10 bases in between. The CDR3 spans 15 residues. Germline lookup yields CDR1 MNHEY and CDR2 SMNVEV (reference sequence). The CDR3: CASSLWGATNEKLFF. The CDR3 coding sequence is TGTGCCAGCAGTTTGTGGGGGGCTACTAATGAAAAACTGTTTTTT.

V and J are TRBV11-2 and TRBJ1-6; D unclear. Germline assignment: CDR1 SGHAT and CDR2 FQNNGV. V was trimmed by 2 bases and J by 8 bases, leaving 4 bases between them. This CDR3 is 12 amino acids long. CDR3 nucleotides: TGTGCCAGCAGCTTAAGGGATTCACCCCTCCACTTT. It yields the protein CASSLRDSPLHF.

To note about this clonotype: A far larger clone lies a single base away; this is likely a read error. The chain joins TRBV5-1 to TRBJ2-5; D is undetermined. CDR1 is SGHRS and CDR2 is YFSETQ in the germline V gene. The CDR3 is 12 residues long. This CDR3 is CAGSSYQETQYF. The CDR3 nucleotides read TGCGCCGGCAGCTCGTACCAAGAGACCCAGTACTTC.

A single count supports this clonotype. This sequence joins TRBV25-1 and TRBJ2-1; possibly TRBD1 for D (6 bases). The germline gives CDR1 MGHDK, CDR2 SYGVNS. The CDR3 totals 12 residues. The germline V and J ends were trimmed by 8 bases and 10 bases, with 15 bases remaining between them. The CDR3 loop reads CASGPGAYEQFF. The CDR3, as DNA: TGTGCCAGCGGTCCAGGGGCCTACGAGCAGTTCTTC. Based on the CDR3 plus reference TRBV25-1 and TRBJ2-1, the full variable domain is EADIYQTPRYLVIGTGKKITLECSQTMGHDKMYWYQQDPGMELHLIHYSYGVNSTEKGDLSSESTVSRIRTEHFPLTLESARPSHTSQYLCASGPGAYEQFFGPGTRLTVL.

As to this clonotype: Possible read error: a much larger clone is one base away. CDR3 nucleotides: TGCAGTGCTTTAAACAGGGCATTTTACGATCAGTACTTC. Translated, it gives CSALNRAFYDQYF. The chain uses TRBV20-1 and TRBJ2-7; possible D gene TRBD1, 6 bases. The CDR3 loop spans 13 amino acids. Germline CDR1 reads DFQATT; CDR2 reads SNEGSKA (reference sequence).